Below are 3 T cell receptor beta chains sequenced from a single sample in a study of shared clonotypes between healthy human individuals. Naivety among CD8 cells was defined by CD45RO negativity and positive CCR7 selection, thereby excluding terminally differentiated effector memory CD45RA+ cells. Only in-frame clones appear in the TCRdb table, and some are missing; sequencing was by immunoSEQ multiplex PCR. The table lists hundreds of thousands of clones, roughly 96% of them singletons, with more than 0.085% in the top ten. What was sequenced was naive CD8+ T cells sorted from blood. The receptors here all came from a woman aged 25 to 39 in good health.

CDR3 sequence (DNA): TGCGCCAGCGGCCGGGACATACCCTACGAGCAGTACTTC. Translated, it gives CASGRDIPYEQYF. This sequence joins TRBV10-2 and TRBJ2-7; maybe TRBD1 (6 bases). This CDR3 spans 13 amino acids. Germline CDR1 reads WSHSY; CDR2 reads SAAADI. V was shortened by 8 bases and J by 2 bases, with 13 bases between the two germline ends.

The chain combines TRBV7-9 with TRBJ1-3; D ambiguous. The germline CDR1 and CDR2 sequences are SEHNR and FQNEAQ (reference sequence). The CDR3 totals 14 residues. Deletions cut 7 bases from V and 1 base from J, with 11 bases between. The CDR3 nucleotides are TGTGCCAGCACCGAATTTGTTTCTGGAAACACCATATATTTT. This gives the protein CASTEFVSGNTIYF.

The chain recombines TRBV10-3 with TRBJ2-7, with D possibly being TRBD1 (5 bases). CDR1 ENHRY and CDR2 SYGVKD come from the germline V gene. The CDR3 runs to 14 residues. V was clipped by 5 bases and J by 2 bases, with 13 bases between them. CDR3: CAISSTGQAYEQYF. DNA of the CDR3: TGTGCCATCAGTAGCACAGGCCAAGCCTACGAGCAGTACTTC.